Shown below are 27 T cell receptor beta chains from a single sample sequenced in a study of blood T cell repertoires in COVID-19. Repertoires were generated with immunoSEQ multiplex PCR, while TCRdb's copy carries only in-frame clones and drops some. The sample has 300,000 to 350,000 clones; nearly 90% are singletons. Material: PBMCs or T cells enriched from blood (not recorded which). The receptors come from a woman younger than 35 with acute COVID-19.

The chain has TRBV28 and TRBJ1-2, with D perhaps matching TRBD1 (6 bases). V was trimmed by 11 bases and J by 5 bases, leaving 15 bases between them. The CDR3 contains 12 residues. Germline CDR1 and CDR2: MDHEN and SYDVKM. In DNA, the CDR3 is TGTGCCGTCACAATGGGGGCTTATGGCTACACCTTC. It translates to CAVTMGAYGYTF.

The chain links TRBV2 to TRBJ1-3, with 9 nucleotides matching TRBD1. The CDR3 has 16 residues. The V gene end was trimmed by 3 bases and the J gene end by 2 bases; junction bases not matched to a gene: 5. Germline V gene sequence: CDR1 SNHLY, CDR2 FYNNEI. CDR3 sequence (DNA): TGTGCCAGCAGTGACTGGGACAGGGAGCCTGGAAACACCATATATTTT. Translated: CASSDWDREPGNTIYF. Full variable domain (missing parts from reference TRBV2 and TRBJ1-3): EPEVTQTPSHQVTQMGQEVILRCVPISNHLYFYWYRQILGQKVEFLVSFYNNEISEKSEIFDDQFSVERPDGSNFTLKIRSTKLEDSAMYFCASSDWDREPGNTIYFGEGSWLTVV.

J is TRBJ2-1 and V is TRBV7-9; TRBD2 is a possible D gene (6 bases). CDR3 length equals 13 residues. V was clipped by 5 bases and J by 7 bases, with 12 bases between them. Germline loops: CDR1 SEHNR, CDR2 FQNEAQ (reference sequence). The CDR3 sequence: CASSAGRGNEQFF. In DNA form, the CDR3 reads TGTGCCAGCAGCGCGGGACGAGGGAATGAGCAGTTCTTC. The full variable domain, its missing parts supplied by reference TRBV7-9 and TRBJ2-1, is DTGVSQNPRHKITKRGQNVTFRCDPISEHNRLYWYRQTLGQGPEFLTYFQNEAQLEKSRLLSDRFSAERPKGSFSTLEIQRTEQGDSAMYLCASSAGRGNEQFFGPGTRLTVL.

This sequence joins TRBV5-1 and TRBJ1-2; the D is unclear. This CDR3 region has 14 residues. V lost 2 bases to trimming and J lost 3 bases, with 11 bases between them. Germline assignment: CDR1 SGHRS and CDR2 YFSETQ. CDR3: CASSFEPNYYGYTF. CDR3 coding DNA: TGCGCCAGCAGCTTCGAGCCTAACTACTATGGCTACACCTTC. The entire variable domain, with the rest obtained from reference TRBV5-1 and TRBJ1-2, is as follows: KAGVTQTPRYLIKTRGQQVTLSCSPISGHRSVSWYQQTPGQGLQFLFEYFSETQRNKGNFPGRFSGRQFSNSRSEMNVSTLELGDSALYLCASSFEPNYYGYTFGSGTRLTVV.

V and J are TRBV25-1 and TRBJ2-3; TRBD2 agrees at 13 bases. The germline gives CDR1 MGHDK, CDR2 SYGVNS. The CDR3 loop spans 16 amino acids. J gave up 6 bases and V 1 base, and 4 bases lay outside the gene matches. The CDR3 is CASSEWVGLAGDTQYF. CDR3 coding DNA: TGTGCCAGCAGTGAATGGGTGGGACTAGCGGGGGATACGCAGTATTTT.

The V and J genes are TRBV19 and TRBJ2-1; possible D gene TRBD2, 6 bases. In germline, CDR1 is LNHDA, CDR2 SQIVND (reference sequence). CDR3 length: 12 residues. V dropped 1 base and J dropped 9 bases, with 7 bases sitting between them. The CDR3 spells CASSIGEAEQFF. In nucleotides, the CDR3 is TGTGCCAGTAGTATAGGGGAGGCTGAGCAGTTCTTC.

The rearrangement links TRBV9 to TRBJ1-6; no definite D call. This CDR3 has 17 amino acids. The V gene lost 0 bases and the J gene lost 0 bases, with 10 bases spanning the gap. Germline V gives CDR1 SGDLS, CDR2 YYNGEE. The CDR3 nucleotides are TGTGCCAGCAGCGTAGGGCGGATGAGCTCCTATAATTCACCCCTCCACTTT. Its translation: CASSVGRMSSYNSPLHF.

The gene calls are TRBV28 and TRBJ2-3, with D maybe TRBD2 (5 bases). Germline CDR1 and CDR2: MDHEN and SYDVKM. Trimming took off 7 bases at V and 6 bases at J, with 20 bases between the two ends. This CDR3 spans 15 amino acids. The CDR3 spells CASNLRRPESDTQYF. CDR3 nucleotide sequence: TGTGCCAGCAACTTGAGGAGGCCTGAATCCGATACGCAGTATTTT.

The V and J genes are TRBV27 and TRBJ2-3; D perhaps matches TRBD1 (6 bases). This CDR3 has 15 residues. V lost 8 bases and J 1 base, leaving 16 bases between the germline ends. CDR1 is MNHEY and CDR2 is SMNVEV in the germline V gene (reference sequence). CDR3 loop: CASCKAQGCTDTQYF. CDR3 coding DNA: TGTGCCAGCTGTAAAGCTCAGGGGTGCACAGATACGCAGTATTTT.

The chain is built from TRBV18 and TRBJ1-4, with D perhaps matching TRBD1 (5 bases). The length of the CDR3 is 15 residues. Germline values: CDR1 KGHSH, CDR2 LQKENI. Trimming cost V 2 bases and J 2 bases, with 9 bases left between them. CDR3 nucleotide sequence: TGTGCCAGCTCACCAGGGTCAGGGACTAATGAAAAACTGTTTTTT. Translating gives CASSPGSGTNEKLFF.

The chain couples TRBV6-1 to TRBJ2-5; possibly TRBD1 for D (5 bases). Germline V CDR1 and CDR2: MNHNS, SASEGT. The CDR3 extends over 14 amino acids. Trimming left V 1 base short and J 5 bases short, with 11 bases between. Written as DNA, the CDR3 is TGTGCCAGCAGTGAAGTTAAGGGGCGGGAGACCCAGTACTTC. Its translation: CASSEVKGRETQYF.

The chain carries TRBV28 and TRBJ1-4; the D is unclear. V lost 6 bases to trimming and J lost 6 bases, with 17 bases between them. Germline values: CDR1 MDHEN, CDR2 SYDVKM. The CDR3 sequence is 15 residues long. The DNA of the CDR3 is TGTGCCAGCAGCCCTGGAGGTTCTGGTCATGAAAAACTGTTTTTT. This gives the protein CASSPGGSGHEKLFF.

The chain links TRBV19 to TRBJ2-1; 7 nucleotides agree with TRBD2. V lost 3 bases to trimming and J lost 8 bases; unmatched junction nucleotides: 7. Germline assignment: CDR1 LNHDA and CDR2 SQIVND (reference sequence). This CDR3 comprises 14 residues. The CDR3 coding sequence is TGTGCCAGTAGTATCGGGGGAGGGCCCTATGAGCAGTTCTTC. Translating gives CASSIGGGPYEQFF.

The chain recombines TRBV6-5 with TRBJ2-2; D gene ambiguous. The CDR3 is made up of 14 amino acids. The V and J ends lost 6 bases and 7 bases respectively, with 15 bases between them. Germline-derived CDR1 and CDR2 are MNHEY and SVGAGI. For the CDR3, the DNA is TGTGCCAGCAGATCCCGGGTCTTGGGCGGGGAGCTGTTTTTT. Translated, it gives CASRSRVLGGELFF.

V and J are TRBV7-3 and TRBJ2-1, with D possibly being TRBD1 (6 bases). CDR1 is SGHTA and CDR2 is FQGTGA in the germline V gene. This CDR3 has 14 residues. Trimming cost V 0 bases and J 10 bases, with 13 bases left between them. The CDR3: CASSLTGSGDEQFF. The CDR3 DNA reads TGTGCCAGCAGCTTAACGGGCTCAGGGGACGAGCAGTTCTTC.

Here the CDR3 reads CASSLNRGANYGYTF. Here the CDR3 DNA reads TGTGCCAGCAGCCTCAACAGGGGAGCTAACTATGGCTACACCTTC. The chain carries TRBV7-3 and TRBJ1-2, with 7 bases aligning to TRBD1. The J segment lost 0 bases and the V segment lost 5 bases, leaving 6 bases of the junction unmatched. Germline CDR1 is SGHTA and CDR2 is FQGTGA. The CDR3 length is 15 residues.

The chain uses TRBV14 and TRBJ2-1; 7 nucleotides match TRBD2. Germline CDR1 and CDR2: SGHDN and FVKESK. The junction had 5 bases not matched to a gene; V was cut back by 0 bases and J by 3 bases. CDR3 length: 16 residues. CDR3 in amino acids: CASSQEIREDYNEQFF. As DNA, the CDR3 is TGTGCCAGCAGCCAAGAGATCCGGGAGGACTACAATGAGCAGTTCTTC.

The rearrangement links TRBV27 to TRBJ2-7; no reliable D call. Germline-derived CDR1 and CDR2 are MNHEY and SMNVEV (reference sequence). With 3 bases removed from V and 3 bases from J, the gap between germline ends came to 12 bases. There are 14 residues in the CDR3. CDR3 loop: CASSFGQVFYEQYF. The DNA of the CDR3 is TGTGCCAGCAGTTTTGGTCAGGTATTCTACGAGCAGTACTTC.

This chain links TRBV5-6 with TRBJ1-1; D might be TRBD1 (5 bases). V gave up 0 bases and J gave up 8 bases, with 11 bases separating them. CDR3 length equals 13 residues. CDR1 and CDR2 from the germline V gene are SGHDT and YYEEEE. Here the CDR3 reads CASSLVVREEAFF. The CDR3 DNA reads TGTGCCAGCAGCTTGGTGGTCAGGGAAGAAGCTTTCTTT.

This chain joins TRBV6-5 and TRBJ1-4; no definite D call. The CDR3 is made up of 12 amino acids. Trimming took 4 bases from V and 11 from J, leaving 11 bases between them. In germline, CDR1 is MNHEY, CDR2 SVGAGI. This CDR3 reads CASSFEGEKLFF. In DNA, the CDR3 is TGTGCCAGCAGTTTCGAGGGAGAGAAACTGTTTTTT.

The V gene is TRBV12-1, the J gene TRBJ1-3; the table's D call, TRBD1, was not checked against the DNA. TRBV12-1 is designated a pseudogene. The CDR3 contains 16 residues. CDR3 nucleotides: TGTGCCAGCAGCTTTGCGGGGGACAGGGTTGGAAACACCATATATTTT. Protein: CASSFAGDRVGNTIYF.

The chain recombines TRBV2 with TRBJ2-1; tentatively, D is TRBD2 (7 bases). This CDR3 is 16 amino acids long. Per germline, CDR1 SNHLY and CDR2 FYNNEI. V was cut by 10 bases and J by 4 bases, with 23 bases left in between. CDR3 loop: CAISRGGGARYNEQFF. The CDR3, as DNA: TGTGCCATCTCCAGGGGAGGGGGGGCTCGTTACAATGAGCAGTTCTTC.

The gene calls are TRBV7-9 and TRBJ1-1, with 8 bases aligning to TRBD1. In germline, CDR1 is SEHNR, CDR2 FQNEAQ (reference sequence). Germline trimming cut 3 bases from V and 4 bases from J; bases unmatched to any gene: 4. This CDR3 region has 14 residues. CDR3 DNA: TGTGCCAGCAGCTTGGACAGGGAGGGCACTGAAGCTTTCTTT. It specifies CASSLDREGTEAFF.

The chain's CDR3 is CASSLGLALNNEQFF. CDR3 sequence (DNA): TGTGCCAGCAGTCTGGGACTAGCCCTTAATAATGAGCAGTTCTTC. This chain uses TRBV27 with TRBJ2-1; 9 nucleotides line up with TRBD2. Germline CDR1 is MNHEY and CDR2 is SMNVEV (reference sequence). The V and J ends lost 5 bases and 7 bases, in that order; junction bases with no gene match: 9. CDR3 length equals 15 residues.

J is TRBJ2-7 and V is TRBV27; 11 bases agree with TRBD2. V lost 5 bases and J lost 5; bases outside the gene matches: 11. Germline V gene data show CDR1 as MNHEY and CDR2 as SMNVEV (reference sequence). The CDR3 loop spans 16 amino acids. This chain's CDR3 is CASSILVAGGPHEQYF. In DNA form, the CDR3 reads TGTGCCAGCAGTATTTTAGTAGCGGGAGGGCCCCACGAGCAGTACTTC.

V usage is TRBV20-1 and J usage is TRBJ1-5; D gene unclear. This CDR3 has 16 amino acids. V was cut by 3 bases and J by 4 bases, with 19 bases left in between. The germline V gene has CDR1 DFQATT and CDR2 SNEGSKA (reference sequence). The CDR3 loop is CSASRRESSRNQPQHF. The CDR3, as DNA: TGCAGTGCTAGTCGGAGAGAGTCGTCAAGGAATCAGCCCCAGCATTTT.

The chain has TRBV18 and TRBJ1-5, with TRBD1 as a possible D gene (6 bases). Per the germline V gene, CDR1 is KGHSH and CDR2 is LQKENI. The CDR3 sequence is 15 residues long. Trimming took 3 bases from V and 4 from J, leaving 13 bases between them. The CDR3 DNA reads TGTGCCAGCTCACCTGGGGGCCTAGAGAATCAGCCCCAGCATTTT. This gives the protein CASSPGGLENQPQHF.